Shown below are 9 T cell receptor beta chains from a single sample sequenced in a study of human T cells and chemical hapten exposure. The time point was: pre-sensitization, week 0. Treatment given: therapeutic diphenylcyclopropenone sensitization with weekly scalp DPC. Each CDR3 protein is one row after TCRdb ran MiXCR on the RACE reads. This table has approximately 320,000 distinct CDR3 sequences, around 5.5% appearing once. Source: whole blood, taken in connection with sensitization to the hapten diphenylcyclopropenone (DPC). The receptors originated from a woman under 30 with alopecia areata. Some clones in this sample may be carry-over from other donors' samples.

The rearrangement links TRBV29-1 to TRBJ1-1; D gene unclear. V lost 8 bases and J lost 4, with 20 bases in between. The CDR3 runs 14 residues. Germline CDR1 reads SQVTM; CDR2 reads ANQGSEA. The DNA of the CDR3 is TGCAGCTTCATACCCTTGGCATGGAGCACTGAAGCTTTCTTT. Its protein is CSFIPLAWSTEAFF.

This clonotype was seen repeatedly, ten times or more. The chain has TRBV11-2 and TRBJ2-3; 8 bases align to TRBD2. The CDR3 extends over 16 amino acids. Losses at the gene ends were 1 base for V and 3 bases for J; bases not matched to a gene: 6. Per germline, CDR1 SGHAT and CDR2 FQNNGV. The chain's CDR3 is CASSLAGGFSTDTQYF. CDR3 nucleotides: TGTGCCAGCAGCTTAGCGGGGGGGTTCAGTACAGATACGCAGTATTTT.

In its sample, this clonotype was seen a few times. This chain uses TRBV4-2 with TRBJ1-4; 7 nucleotides match TRBD1. The V and J ends lost 0 bases and 8 bases, in that order; junction bases with no gene match: 9. The CDR3 length is 16 residues. Germline CDR1 LGHNA, CDR2 YNFKEQ. In nucleotides, the CDR3 is TGTGCCAGCAGCCAAGAAATAGGACAGGAGGTAGAAAAACTGTTTTTT. Translating gives CASSQEIGQEVEKLFF.

The chain carries TRBV5-1 and TRBJ1-1; a possible D gene is TRBD1 (6 bases). This CDR3 region has 15 residues. V was shortened by 5 bases and J by 0 bases, with 14 bases between the two germline ends. CDR1 is SGHRS and CDR2 is YFSETQ in the germline V gene. The CDR3 nucleotides read TGCGCCAGCAGGACCGAGGACAGCGTGAACACTGAAGCTTTCTTT. Its protein product is CASRTEDSVNTEAFF. The full variable domain, completed using reference TRBV5-1 and TRBJ1-1, is KAGVTQTPRYLIKTRGQQVTLSCSPISGHRSVSWYQQTPGQGLQFLFEYFSETQRNKGNFPGRFSGRQFSNSRSEMNVSTLELGDSALYLCASRTEDSVNTEAFFGQGTRLTVV.

This clonotype occurred many times. V usage is TRBV6-5 and J usage is TRBJ2-2, with D hard to call. Germline CDR1 MNHEY, CDR2 SVGAGI. V lost 5 bases and J lost 0, with 10 bases in between. The CDR3 runs 15 residues. The CDR3, as DNA: TGTGCCAGCAGTCGCGGATTAGCGAACACCGGGGAGCTGTTTTTT. This gives the protein CASSRGLANTGELFF.

This clonotype was observed a few times. The chain has TRBV9 and TRBJ2-3; D possibly corresponds to TRBD2 (6 bases). The V end lost 4 bases, the J end lost 6 bases, and 15 bases lay between the germline ends. CDR1 is SGDLS, CDR2 YYNGEE, per germline. This CDR3 region has 14 residues. The CDR3 is CASSRDGTWDTQYF. CDR3 coding DNA: TGTGCCAGCAGCCGGGACGGGACTTGGGATACGCAGTATTTT.

This clonotype appeared a few times. This chain joins TRBV20-1 and TRBJ1-4; D is undetermined. The CDR3 consists of 15 residues. V gave up 2 bases and J gave up 0 bases, with 10 bases separating them. Germline lookup yields CDR1 DFQATT and CDR2 SNEGSKA (reference sequence). The DNA for the CDR3 is TGCAGTGCTAGAAATCAGATTGCAACTAATGAAAAACTGTTTTTT. Protein: CSARNQIATNEKLFF.

This clonotype was observed many times. This chain connects TRBV5-1 to TRBJ1-1, with TRBD1 matching 9 bases. V trimming: 4 bases; J trimming: 5 bases; junction bases outside the gene matches: 9. This CDR3 has 15 amino acids. Per the germline V gene, CDR1 is SGHRS and CDR2 is YFSETQ. CDR3 loop: CASSRTGGVGTEAFF. For the CDR3, the DNA is TGCGCCAGCAGCAGAACAGGGGGCGTGGGGACTGAAGCTTTCTTT.

This clonotype has only a few counts. The chain combines TRBV11-2 with TRBJ2-6, with TRBD1 matching over 10 bases. Looked up from germline, CDR1 is SGHAT and CDR2 is FQNNGV. There are 19 residues in the CDR3. V lost 2 bases and J lost 2; bases outside the gene matches: 9. CDR3 protein: CASSLNIGQGETGANVLTF. The CDR3 nucleotides are TGTGCCAGCAGCTTAAATATAGGACAGGGGGAAACTGGGGCCAACGTCCTGACTTTC.